These 13 T cell receptor beta chains came from one sample sequenced in a study of beta chain features in type 1 diabetes. The sequenced template was cDNA made from the entire isolated RNA. Profiled with immunoSEQ multiplex PCR; TCRdb holds only in-frame clones, not every one. The sample contains 810,000 or so clones, roughly 15% of which appear only once. Sequenced input: naive CD4+ T cells from blood. These receptors all stem from a woman aged 18-30 years in good health.

This clone was found a few times. The rearrangement links TRBV2 to TRBJ2-5, with D possibly being TRBD2 (6 bases). The CDR3 has 12 residues. The ends were cut back, 9 bases at V and 1 base at J, with 9 bases in the middle. Germline V gene data show CDR1 as SNHLY and CDR2 as FYNNEI. CDR3 residues: CARGDFQETQYF. CDR3 bases: TGTGCCAGAGGGGACTTCCAAGAGACCCAGTACTTC.

The V gene is TRBV29-1, the J gene TRBJ2-3; 8 positions agree with TRBD1. V lost 5 bases to trimming and J lost 3 bases; unmatched junction nucleotides: 10. CDR3 size: 15 residues. Germline loops: CDR1 SQVTM, CDR2 ANQGSEA. In DNA form, the CDR3 reads TGCAGCGTTAGTGTCCAGGGGGCGAGGACAGATACGCAGTATTTT. It is translated as CSVSVQGARTDTQYF.

The chain has TRBV19 and TRBJ2-7; D possibly corresponds to TRBD2 (6 bases). Deletions cut 8 bases from V and 2 bases from J, with 19 bases between. The CDR3 loop spans 15 amino acids. Germline CDR1 is LNHDA and CDR2 is SQIVND (reference sequence). CDR3 region: CASSPRLAIAYEQYF. CDR3 in DNA: TGTGCCAGTTCCCCCAGGCTAGCGATAGCCTACGAGCAGTACTTC.

This clone was observed a few times. V gene TRBV9 combines with J gene TRBJ2-5; 10 nucleotides line up with TRBD2. The CDR3 sequence is 16 residues long. Trimming removed 0 bases from V and 5 bases from J; junction bases left unmatched: 7. Germline loops: CDR1 SGDLS, CDR2 YYNGEE. The CDR3 region has the DNA TGTGCCAGCAGCGTAGAGCTACTAGCGGGAATGGAGACCCAGTACTTC. The encoded protein is CASSVELLAGMETQYF.

The chain carries TRBV6-5 and TRBJ1-1; 8 bases fit TRBD1. V was clipped by 5 bases and J by 5 bases; unmatched bases: 7. From germline, CDR1 is MNHEY and CDR2 SVGAGI. The CDR3 runs 14 residues. CDR3 sequence reads: CASSKTGGRTEAFF. CDR3 coding DNA: TGTGCCAGCAGTAAAACAGGGGGTCGGACTGAAGCTTTCTTT.

The rearrangement joins TRBV18 to TRBJ2-3, with D perhaps assigned TRBD1 or TRBD2 (6 bases each). Trimming left V 0 bases short and J 1 base short, with 11 bases between. CDR1 and CDR2 (germline): KGHSH, LQKENI. The CDR3 totals 16 residues. CDR3 protein: CASSPPGGAGTDTQYF. CDR3 coding DNA: TGTGCCAGCTCACCACCCGGGGGCGCGGGCACAGATACGCAGTATTTT.

This clone turned up a few times. The V and J genes are TRBV7-3 and TRBJ2-3; weak D call: TRBD1 (8 bases). The V and J ends lost 5 bases and 8 bases respectively, with 14 bases between them. The CDR3 totals 13 residues. Per the germline V gene, CDR1 is SGHTA and CDR2 is FQGTGA. CDR3 DNA: TGTGCCAGCAGCCCAAACAGGGGGGGTACGCAGTATTTT. Translating gives CASSPNRGGTQYF. The variable domain in full, completed from reference TRBV7-3 and TRBJ2-3, reads GAGVSQTPSNKVTEKGKYVELRCDPISGHTALYWYRQSLGQGPEFLIYFQGTGAADDSGLPNDRFFAVRPEGSVSTLKIQRTERGDSAVYLCASSPNRGGTQYFGPGTRLTVL.

This clone came up a few times. The chain combines TRBV5-4 with TRBJ2-2, with a possible D match to TRBD1 (5 bases). V lost 3 bases and J 2 bases, leaving 11 bases between the germline ends. The CDR3 totals 15 residues. Germline lookup yields CDR1 SGHNT and CDR2 YYREEE (reference sequence). CDR3 loop: CASSSTWGNTGELFF. The CDR3 region has the DNA TGTGCCAGCAGCTCGACTTGGGGCAACACCGGGGAGCTGTTTTTT. Based on the CDR3 plus reference TRBV5-4 and TRBJ2-2, the full variable domain is ETGVTQSPTHLIKTRGQQVTLRCSSQSGHNTVSWYQQALGQGPQFIFQYYREEENGRGNFPPRFSGLQFPNYSSELNVNALELDDSALYLCASSSTWGNTGELFFGEGSRLTVL.

The chain carries TRBV5-8 and TRBJ2-2; D might be TRBD1 (6 bases). V gave up 4 bases and J gave up 2 bases, with 12 bases separating them. The CDR3 consists of 15 residues. The germline gives CDR1 SGHTS, CDR2 YDEGEE. The CDR3 protein is CASSKQGINTGELFF. CDR3 DNA sequence: TGTGCCAGCAGCAAACAGGGAATTAACACCGGGGAGCTGTTTTTT.

There are a few counts of this clone. This chain connects TRBV5-1 to TRBJ1-1, with TRBD1 as a possible D gene (5 bases). CDR1 and CDR2 from the germline V gene are SGHRS and YFSETQ. This CDR3 is built from 13 residues. With 4 bases removed from V and 2 bases from J, the gap between germline ends came to 9 bases. CDR3 sequence (DNA): TGCGCCAGCAGCCGGCAGGGCAACACTGAAGCTTTCTTT. Its protein is CASSRQGNTEAFF.

The genes are TRBV7-2 and TRBJ2-7; 10 bases line up with TRBD1. CDR1 and CDR2 from the germline V gene are SGHTA and FQGNSA. V lost 1 base, J lost 4 bases, and 4 bases stayed unmatched. The CDR3 contains 15 residues. CDR3 in amino acids: CASSLVGTGEYEQYF. DNA of the CDR3: TGTGCCAGCAGCTTAGTCGGGACAGGGGAATACGAGCAGTACTTC.

This clone has a handful of counts. This rearrangement joins TRBV10-3 to TRBJ2-7, with no clear D. V was cut by 5 bases and J by 3 bases, with 8 bases left in between. Germline V gene data show CDR1 as ENHRY and CDR2 as SYGVKD. This CDR3 is 12 amino acids long. CDR3 loop: CAISIQSYEQYF. The CDR3 coding sequence is TGTGCCATCAGTATACAGAGCTACGAGCAGTACTTC.

J is TRBJ2-1 and V is TRBV2, with TRBD2 as a possible D gene (6 bases). V lost 7 bases to trimming and J lost 2 bases, with 15 bases between them. Per germline, CDR1 SNHLY and CDR2 FYNNEI. The CDR3 runs to 15 residues. The DNA of the CDR3 is TGTGCCAGCATGATAGAAGGGACTGCCTACAATGAGCAGTTCTTC. Amino acid sequence: CASMIEGTAYNEQFF.